The entry below describes one TCR beta chain. Its cognate antigen is unknown. The sample comes from a study of siplizumab effects on memory and regulatory T cells. Study outcomes and limitations: Roughly 75-96% of proliferating clones (CD4+ or CD8+) could not be assigned a naive or memory phenotype. Naive T cells, seemingly more diverse than memory cells, seemed major alloresponse contributors.

The assay looked at about 100,000 TCR templates in each sample. Assay: immunoSEQ multiplex PCR; the TCRdb copy retains only in-frame clones and omits some. The profile covers tens of thousands of clones, with approximately 97% appearing a single time and roughly 0.031% taken by the ten largest. Sequencing was performed on naive CD4+ T cells sorted from blood. The receptor's source is a human donor in good health.

The CDR3 here is CASSPSGQLNTEAFF. CDR3 sequence (DNA): TGTGCCAGCAGCCCATCGGGACAGTTGAACACTGAAGCTTTCTTT. The V call is TRBV7-3, the J call TRBJ1-1; TRBD1 matches at 7 bases. This CDR3 spans 15 amino acids. Trimming at V came to 5 bases and at J to 0 bases, leaving 6 bases not matched to a gene. CDR1 SGHTA and CDR2 FQGTGA come from the germline V gene.